The sequence of this TCR beta chain was determined in a study of vaccination effects on CD4 cells after COVID-19. Study-level information: Pools of viral peptides were used by the ViraFEST assay to expand antigen-specific CD4+ T cells ahead of sequencing.

The culture ran for around nine days before CD4+ T cells were isolated. People in the vaccine group had not been infected with SARS-CoV-2 before, and their nucleocapsid antibodies were negative. On days 3 and 7, fresh IL-2 medium replaced half the medium. Sequencing used immunoSEQ multiplex PCR; TCRdb keeps in-frame clones, though not all of them. Of 70,000 or so clones in the sample, around 77% were seen once. A few counts support this clone. What it binds is unknown. This receptor was identified in a human donor who received a COVID-19 vaccine. This specimen consisted of CD4+ T cells from PBMCs cultured without peptide, obtained before COVID-19 vaccination.

CDR3 protein: CASSPAGGVNSPLHF. In nucleotides, the CDR3 is TGTGCCAGCTCACCAGCAGGGGGGGTGAATTCACCCCTCCACTTT. This rearrangement joins TRBV18 to TRBJ1-6, with 7 bases that match TRBD1. V shed 2 bases, J shed 7 bases, and the junction held 5 bases outside the gene matches. This CDR3 has 15 amino acids. Germline loops: CDR1 KGHSH, CDR2 LQKENI. Complete variable domain (other parts from reference TRBV18 and TRBJ1-6): NAGVMQNPRHLVRRRGQEARLRCSPMKGHSHVYWYRQLPEEGLKFMVYLQKENIIDESGMPKERFSAEFPKEGPSILRIQQVVRGDSAAYFCASSPAGGVNSPLHFGNGTRLTVT.